This paragraph reports one T cell receptor (beta chain). This clone was observed a few times. Its antigen is not yet known. No much larger clone exists at a distance of one base, and base qualities are not known. CDR1 and CDR2 are read off the germline V gene as MDHEN and SYDVKM. For this chain, trimming is 5 bases at the V end and 1 base at the J end, and the number of junction bases without a gene match is 8. The CDR3 numbers 15 residues from cysteine through phenylalanine. This entry keeps only the CDR3 DNA: 45 bases, framed from base 1. These data originate in a study of blood T cell repertoires in COVID-19 (dated by TCRdb to the early 2020s). Describing the broader study: Samples covering the acute and convalescent phases of COVID-19 were provided by collaborators in the United States, Italy and Spain. The samples were drawn from the first 160 participants of the ongoing ImmuneRACE study and from more than 1,000 subjects provided by 6 global collaborators. The sample metadata nearly always contained a de-identified subject ID, COVID-19 status, age in years and sex. The material from the prospective study consisted of cDNA or gDNA derived from T cells, B-cell-depleted T cells, or PBMCs. The repertoires were made available in a free public database intended to serve as a resource for research on the immune response to SARS-CoV-2. HLA class I and class II types, where available, came from metadata supplied by the sample provider rather than from assay-based typing. Deeply sampled blood TCRbeta repertoires from subjects exposed to, actively infected with, or recovered from COVID-19 were included in the dataset.

Findings and caveats that apply to the study as a whole: Clinical and demographic metadata were provided uncurated, with the amount varying by source and participant.

The collaborating institutions used their own protocols to collect whole blood in K2EDTA tubes. Collaborator samples were shipped for TCRbeta analysis as frozen whole blood, isolated PBMCs, or DNA extracted from either sample type. The immunoSEQ Assay, a bias-controlled multiplex PCR, was used to amplify TCRbeta CDR3 regions from genomic DNA. The authors processed their data as follows. The number of nucleated cells in each sample was estimated from the amplification of reference gene primers within the assay. To quantify the absolute abundance of each unique TCRbeta CDR3 rearrangement, sequence reads were collapsed and filtered. For each sample, productive Simpson clonality was calculated by taking the square root of Simpson's diversity index across productive rearrangements. In TCRdb, the immuneACCESS table is reduced to in-frame sequences with V and J assigned. These tables do not hold every clone; where another copy was compared, an unresolved V gene accounts for under half, and the others remain unexplained. V, J and clone size reflect that table, while D and trimming were determined from the DNA. Recorded for this sample are about 200,000 clones; about 87% of them occurred a single time. The ten biggest clones cover approximately 3% of the sample.

The sequenced material came from peripheral blood. The TCR sequence derives from a man aged 55 to 69 with acute or convalescent COVID-19. The chain was built from TRBV28 and TRBJ2-7; the central 7 bases match TRBD2. The CDR3 protein sequence reads: CASSPPGGSSYEQYF. The bases read TGTGCCAGCAGTCCCCCGGGGGGTTCTTCCTACGAGCAGTACTTC.